These 28 T cell receptor beta chains were sequenced from one sample in a study of cytomegalovirus exposure and HLA in healthy donors. Vbeta (60) and Jbeta (13) primers were used in the PCR. Assay used: immunoSEQ multiplex PCR; TCRdb lists only in-frame clones, some missing. The sample shows approximately 110,000 clones, around three quarters of them seen only once. The material sequenced was PBMCs. Receptors were obtained from a woman between 50 and 59 years old in good health and CMV-seropositive.

This clone appeared a single time. The rearrangement joins TRBV7-7 to TRBJ2-1; 15 bases agree with TRBD2. The CDR3 runs 14 residues. Trimming removed 5 bases from V and 10 bases from J; junction bases left unmatched: 3. Germline V gives CDR1 SSHAT, CDR2 FNYEAQ (reference sequence). CDR3 sequence (DNA): TGTGCCAGCAGCCTCGGGACTAGCGGGGGGGAGCAGTTCTTC. It specifies CASSLGTSGGEQFF.

V is TRBV7-3 and J is TRBJ2-1; 8 positions agree with TRBD2. This CDR3 comprises 15 residues. The V gene end was trimmed by 5 bases and the J gene end by 6 bases; junction bases not matched to a gene: 9. Germline values: CDR1 SGHTA, CDR2 FQGTGA. The CDR3 DNA follows: TGTGCCAGCAGCCAACCGGGACGGGGGGGCAATGAGCAGTTCTTC. Protein sequence: CASSQPGRGGNEQFF.

The chain carries TRBV15 and TRBJ1-5; possibly TRBD1 for D (6 bases). V lost 0 bases and J lost 6, with 12 bases in between. The CDR3 extends over 15 amino acids. CDR1 is LNHNV and CDR2 is YYDKDF in the germline V gene (reference sequence). The CDR3: CATSRDLGQIQPQHF. DNA of the CDR3: TGTGCCACCAGCAGAGACCTTGGACAGATTCAGCCCCAGCATTTT.

The gene calls are TRBV7-3 and TRBJ2-1, with D tentatively TRBD2 (6 bases). Between the trimmed V and J ends, which lost 2 bases and 4 bases, there was a span of 12 bases. Germline assignment: CDR1 SGHTA and CDR2 FQGTGA. CDR3 length: 15 amino acids. The CDR3 bases are TGTGCCAGCAGCTTAGGGCTGGGGGGATACAATGAGCAGTTCTTC. This sequence encodes CASSLGLGGYNEQFF.

The rearrangement joins TRBV14 to TRBJ2-5; 9 nucleotides agree with TRBD2. Trimming removed 0 bases from V and 7 bases from J; junction bases left unmatched: 9. The CDR3 runs 16 residues. CDR1 is SGHDN and CDR2 is FVKESK in the germline V gene. This CDR3 is CASSQESSGGRGTQYF. The CDR3 DNA follows: TGTGCCAGCAGCCAAGAGTCCAGCGGGGGGAGAGGGACCCAGTACTTC.

The DNA for the CDR3 is TGTGCCAGCAAACGGAGGGAGGGCAATCAGCCCCAGCATTTT. Its protein is CASKRREGNQPQHF. The chain joins TRBV2 to TRBJ1-5; no definite D call. This CDR3 contains 14 residues. V was pared by 7 bases and J by 2 bases, with 12 bases between. Germline V gene sequence: CDR1 SNHLY, CDR2 FYNNEI.

This clone was counted only a few times. V is TRBV6-4 and J is TRBJ1-2; possibly TRBD1 for D (5 bases). The CDR3 loop spans 12 amino acids. Trimming cost V 4 bases and J 7 bases, with 10 bases left between them. Germline V gives CDR1 MRHNA, CDR2 SNTAGT. CDR3 nucleotides: TGTGCCAGCAGTGGGCAGGGAGGTGGCTACACCTTC. Translating it yields CASSGQGGGYTF.

J is TRBJ2-2 and V is TRBV5-1; possible D gene TRBD1, 5 bases. The CDR3 has 13 residues. Germline V gives CDR1 SGHRS, CDR2 YFSETQ. Trimming pared 6 bases from V and 1 base from J, leaving 7 bases between. CDR3 nucleotides: TGCGCCAGCACCCAGGGGAACACCGGGGAGCTGTTTTTT. Translating gives CASTQGNTGELFF.

V and J are TRBV29-1 and TRBJ2-5, with TRBD1 identical over 10 bases. The CDR3 consists of 13 residues. Germline V CDR1 and CDR2: SQVTM, ANQGSEA. Trimming at V came to 7 bases and at J to 3 bases, leaving 5 bases not matched to a gene. The CDR3 spells CSGKTGGKETQYF. CDR3 bases: TGCAGCGGGAAGACAGGGGGCAAAGAGACCCAGTACTTC.

V is TRBV11-2 and J is TRBJ2-3; TRBD1 matches 8 bases. This CDR3 contains 15 residues. Trimming took 6 bases from V and 3 from J; bases not matched to a gene: 8. Germline CDR1 reads SGHAT; CDR2 reads FQNNGV. This CDR3 is CASRAGQGRTDTQYF. For the CDR3, the DNA is TGTGCCAGCAGAGCCGGACAGGGAAGGACAGATACGCAGTATTTT.

The J gene is TRBJ2-3, the V gene TRBV19, with 12 nucleotides matching TRBD2. Unmatched junction bases numbered 6, after V lost 3 bases and J lost 2 bases. This CDR3 comprises 17 residues. CDR1 is LNHDA, CDR2 SQIVND, per germline (reference sequence). CDR3 nucleotide sequence: TGTGCCAGTAGTATCGGGGGACTAGCGGGCGACACAGATACGCAGTATTTT. Protein: CASSIGGLAGDTDTQYF.

About this clone itself: The junction and the germline gene differ at one end; a read error may be behind it. The chain is built from TRBV27 and TRBJ2-6, with 8 bases fitting TRBD2. The CDR3 extends over 15 amino acids. Germline lookup yields CDR1 MNHEY and CDR2 SMNVEV (reference sequence). The CDR3 loop reads CASSRTSSGANGLTF. Here the CDR3 DNA reads TGTGCCAGCAGTCGGACTAGCTCTGGGGCCAACGGCCTGACTTTC.

This clone was recorded only once. The rearrangement links TRBV6-5 to TRBJ2-2; D is perhaps TRBD1 (6 bases). CDR3 length: 13 residues. V dropped 6 bases and J dropped 3 bases, with 8 bases sitting between them. Germline-derived CDR1 and CDR2 are MNHEY and SVGAGI. This CDR3 is CASRRTDTGELFF. Here the CDR3 DNA reads TGTGCCAGCAGAAGGACAGACACCGGGGAGCTGTTTTTT.

This clone was recorded only once. The V and J genes are TRBV5-1 and TRBJ2-1; D gene ambiguous. Between the trimmed V and J ends, which lost 2 bases and 2 bases, there was a span of 8 bases. The germline gives CDR1 SGHRS, CDR2 YFSETQ. The CDR3 totals 14 residues. The CDR3 DNA sequence: TGCGCCAGCAGCTTACGGGTGGCCTACAATGAGCAGTTCTTC. Its protein is CASSLRVAYNEQFF.

The chain uses TRBV18 and TRBJ2-5, with TRBD1 as a possible D gene (5 bases). The CDR3 has 13 amino acids. V was clipped by 2 bases and J by 3 bases, with 7 bases between them. The germline V gene encodes CDR1 KGHSH and CDR2 LQKENI. CDR3: CASSPSGKETQYF. The CDR3 DNA is TGTGCCAGCTCACCATCAGGGAAAGAGACCCAGTACTTC. Variable domain in full (rest from reference TRBV18 and TRBJ2-5): NAGVMQNPRHLVRRRGQEARLRCSPMKGHSHVYWYRQLPEEGLKFMVYLQKENIIDESGMPKERFSAEFPKEGPSILRIQQVVRGDSAAYFCASSPSGKETQYFGPGTRLLVL.

The chain is built from TRBV7-2 and TRBJ2-1; TRBD2 might be the D (5 bases). Germline V gene lookup returns CDR1 SGHTA and CDR2 FQGNSA. This CDR3 is built from 17 residues. V lost 4 bases and J 0 bases, leaving 16 bases between the germline ends. CDR3 sequence: CASSSTPRGSSYNEQFF. The CDR3 DNA sequence: TGTGCCAGCAGCTCCACCCCCCGAGGGAGCTCCTACAATGAGCAGTTCTTC.

This clone has a single count. V is TRBV18 and J is TRBJ1-1; no clear D gene. The germline V gene has CDR1 KGHSH and CDR2 LQKENI. V was shortened by 4 bases and J by 4 bases, with 4 bases between the two germline ends. The CDR3 loop spans 11 amino acids. The CDR3 spells CASSLRTEAFF. DNA for the CDR3: TGTGCCAGCTCACTTCGCACTGAAGCTTTCTTT.

V gene TRBV28 combines with J gene TRBJ2-4; TRBD1 aligns across 7 bases. The CDR3 runs 16 residues. Losses at the gene ends were 6 bases for V and 3 bases for J; bases not matched to a gene: 11. Germline V gene lookup returns CDR1 MDHEN and CDR2 SYDVKM. The CDR3 DNA sequence: TGTGCCAGCAGCCTTACTTTCCGGGACAGCAAAAACATTCAGTACTTC. Its protein is CASSLTFRDSKNIQYF.

V is TRBV7-2 and J is TRBJ2-1; tentative D call: TRBD2 (5 bases). The length of the CDR3 is 17 residues. V lost 3 bases to trimming and J lost 8 bases, with 23 bases between them. From germline, CDR1 is SGHTA and CDR2 FQGNSA. CDR3 sequence (DNA): TGTGCCAGCAGCTTGGTGGGTGGGAGTGTCTTGTCGGATGAGCAGTTCTTC. It encodes CASSLVGGSVLSDEQFF.

There are a few counts of this clone. The rearrangement links TRBV7-2 to TRBJ1-5; 10 bases line up with TRBD1. Germline loops: CDR1 SGHTA, CDR2 FQGNSA. The V and J ends lost 0 bases and 4 bases, in that order; junction bases with no gene match: 6. The length of the CDR3 is 17 residues. Here the CDR3 reads CASSLAIRTGGNQPQHF. CDR3 sequence (DNA): TGTGCCAGCAGCTTAGCCATAAGGACAGGGGGGAATCAGCCCCAGCATTTT. Complete variable domain (other parts from reference TRBV7-2 and TRBJ1-5): GAGVSQSPSNKVTEKGKDVELRCDPISGHTALYWYRQSLGQGLEFLIYFQGNSAPDKSGLPSDRFSAERTGGSVSTLTIQRTQQEDSAVYLCASSLAIRTGGNQPQHFGDGTRLSIL.

The chain carries TRBV7-6 and TRBJ2-3; 12 bases map to TRBD2. Germline CDR1 reads SGHVS; CDR2 reads FNYEAQ. The CDR3 runs 18 residues. The J segment lost 0 bases and the V segment lost 0 bases, leaving 4 bases of the junction unmatched. CDR3 sequence (DNA): TGTGCCAGCAGCTTAGCCCCACTAGCGGGGGGAAGCACAGATACGCAGTATTTT. Protein: CASSLAPLAGGSTDTQYF.

This clone appeared a single time. CDR3: CASSDLLAGGPKYF. CDR3 in DNA: TGTGCCAGCAGCGACCTACTAGCGGGAGGGCCAAAGTATTTT. The chain couples TRBV7-2 to TRBJ2-3, with TRBD2 matching over 13 bases. Germline loops: CDR1 SGHTA, CDR2 FQGNSA. CDR3 length: 14 residues. V lost 5 bases, J lost 13 bases, and 9 bases stayed unmatched.

The genes are TRBV7-2 and TRBJ2-3; D remains unclear. Per the germline V gene, CDR1 is SGHTA and CDR2 is FQGNSA. The CDR3 is 12 amino acids. The germline V and J ends were trimmed by 0 bases and 7 bases, with 5 bases remaining between them. CDR3 in DNA: TGTGCCAGCAGCTTAGCGCGAAATACGCAGTATTTT. This codes for CASSLARNTQYF.

The chain is built from TRBV4-1 and TRBJ2-3, with 7 bases matching TRBD1. Germline CDR1 reads MGHRA; CDR2 reads YSYEKL. Trimming took 4 bases from V and 3 from J; bases not matched to a gene: 4. This CDR3 is built from 14 residues. CDR3: CASSLVTGTDTQYF. In DNA form, the CDR3 reads TGCGCCAGCAGCCTAGTGACAGGGACAGATACGCAGTATTTT.

The chain is built from TRBV10-3 and TRBJ2-5; D gene ambiguous. V was clipped by 4 bases and J by 1 base, with 7 bases between them. CDR1 ENHRY and CDR2 SYGVKD come from the germline V gene. The CDR3 spans 13 residues. The CDR3 spells CAISAIPQETQYF. The CDR3, as DNA: TGTGCCATCAGTGCTATCCCCCAAGAGACCCAGTACTTC.

The rearrangement joins TRBV20-1 to TRBJ2-7; no reliable D call. This CDR3 is built from 11 residues. With 4 bases removed from V and 6 bases from J, the gap between germline ends came to 10 bases. The germline gives CDR1 DFQATT, CDR2 SNEGSKA (reference sequence). CDR3 sequence reads: CSATTLSEQYF. CDR3 nucleotide sequence: TGCAGTGCTACGACACTCTCCGAGCAGTACTTC.

The chain joins TRBV4-1 to TRBJ2-6, with 10 nucleotides matching TRBD2. The germline gives CDR1 MGHRA, CDR2 YSYEKL. This CDR3 has 18 amino acids. The J segment lost 0 bases and the V segment lost 1 base, leaving 3 bases of the junction unmatched. CDR3 amino acids: CASSQVSSGSSGANVLTF. The CDR3 region has the DNA TGCGCCAGCAGCCAAGTGTCTAGCGGGAGCTCTGGGGCCAACGTCCTGACTTTC.

The chain carries TRBV7-9 and TRBJ2-5; TRBD2 aligns across 8 bases. Trimming removed 5 bases from V and 1 base from J; junction bases left unmatched: 0. The CDR3 has 13 residues. Germline V gene lookup returns CDR1 SEHNR and CDR2 FQNEAQ (reference sequence). The CDR3 nucleotides read TGTGCCAGCAGCCGGGGGGGCCAAGAGACCCAGTACTTC. This sequence encodes CASSRGGQETQYF.